These 27 T cell receptor beta chains were sequenced from one sample in a study of blood T cell repertoires in COVID-19. Method: immunoSEQ multiplex PCR; TCRdb's copy keeps in-frame clones and lacks some. Among fewer than 350,000 clones, less than 90% were seen once, and the ten largest hold less than 15%. Sequences were obtained from peripheral blood. The source of these receptors is a woman between 70 and 85 years old with COVID-19, enrolled during active disease.

The V gene is TRBV6-5, the J gene TRBJ1-2, with a possible D match to TRBD1 (6 bases). The V gene's germline CDR1 is MNHEY and CDR2 SVGAGI. The CDR3 consists of 13 residues. V lost 8 bases and J 6 bases, leaving 16 bases between the germline ends. The CDR3 nucleotides read TGTGCCAGCTCAACCTCAGGGGTCAATGGCTACACCTTC. This encodes CASSTSGVNGYTF.

The chain couples TRBV4-1 to TRBJ2-2; possible D gene TRBD1, 6 bases. Germline loops: CDR1 MGHRA, CDR2 YSYEKL. The CDR3 extends over 16 amino acids. The V and J ends lost 4 bases and 4 bases respectively, with 16 bases between them. CDR3 coding DNA: TGCGCCAGCAGCCTGGGGGCCCGGATTGGCACCGGGGAGCTGTTTTTT. It specifies CASSLGARIGTGELFF.

V usage is TRBV7-8 and J usage is TRBJ2-1, with 12 bases matching TRBD2. CDR1 is SGHVS and CDR2 is FQNEAQ in the germline V gene. The CDR3 totals 15 residues. After removal of 4 bases from V and 10 bases from J, the junction contained 8 bases not matched to a gene. CDR3 protein: CASSSLAGGPREQFF. The DNA for the CDR3 is TGTGCCAGCAGCTCCCTAGCGGGGGGGCCGCGGGAGCAGTTCTTC.

In DNA, the CDR3 is TGTGCCTGGAGACCAGGGGGCAGGTATGGCTACACCTTC. Its translation is CAWRPGGRYGYTF. The V call is TRBV30, the J call TRBJ1-2, with 8 positions matching TRBD1. The CDR3 is made up of 13 amino acids. V shed 3 bases, J shed 5 bases, and the junction held 5 bases outside the gene matches. CDR1 is GTSNPN and CDR2 is SVGIG in the germline V gene (reference sequence).

A single count supports this clone. CDR3: CASSAELYEQYF. DNA of the CDR3: TGTGCCAGCAGTGCTGAGTTGTACGAGCAGTACTTC. The chain links TRBV28 to TRBJ2-7; D is undetermined. This CDR3 comprises 12 residues. Trimming removed 5 bases from V and 4 bases from J, with 9 bases in between. Germline V CDR1 and CDR2: MDHEN, SYDVKM.

The chain joins TRBV7-2 to TRBJ1-4; the match to TRBD1 covers 8 bases. V trimming: 5 bases; J trimming: 7 bases; junction bases outside the gene matches: 6. CDR3 length equals 14 residues. Germline V gene data show CDR1 as SGHTA and CDR2 as FQGNSA. The CDR3 here is CASSDRTGREKLFF. Here the CDR3 DNA reads TGTGCCAGCAGCGATAGGACAGGGCGTGAAAAACTGTTTTTT.

The V and J genes are TRBV5-1 and TRBJ2-3; D may be TRBD2 (6 bases). The V end lost 7 bases, the J end lost 3 bases, and 21 bases lay between the germline ends. The CDR3 runs to 16 residues. CDR1 SGHRS and CDR2 YFSETQ come from the germline V gene. CDR3 DNA: TGCGCCAGCCAGGTGGTGAACGGGGGTTGGACAGATACGCAGTATTTT. This encodes CASQVVNGGWTDTQYF.

J is TRBJ2-1 and V is TRBV5-1; 13 nucleotides agree with TRBD2. Germline V lookup: CDR1 SGHRS, CDR2 YFSETQ. V shed 3 bases, J shed 6 bases, and the junction held 6 bases outside the gene matches. This CDR3 region has 16 residues. The CDR3 is CASSSLTSGGGNEQFF. The CDR3 DNA reads TGCGCCAGCAGCTCGCTTACTAGCGGGGGGGGCAATGAGCAGTTCTTC.

V is TRBV28 and J is TRBJ2-7; maybe TRBD2 (5 bases). Trimming cost V 5 bases and J 0 bases, with 20 bases left between them. This CDR3 comprises 17 residues. CDR1 MDHEN and CDR2 SYDVKM come from the germline V gene. The CDR3: CASSPPRGVGPSYEQYF. Here the CDR3 DNA reads TGTGCCAGCAGTCCCCCCCGGGGTGTAGGGCCCTCCTACGAGCAGTACTTC.

The chain is built from TRBV12-3 or TRBV12-4 and TRBJ1-2; TRBD1 aligns across 7 bases. V was clipped by 3 bases and J by 5 bases; unmatched bases: 3. This CDR3 has 13 residues. CDR3 protein: CASSFPTGYGYTF. CDR3 bases: TGTGCCAGCAGTTTCCCGACAGGGTATGGCTACACCTTC.

This clone was seen a single time. The chain combines TRBV15 with TRBJ2-1; 9 nucleotides agree with TRBD1. The germline V gene encodes CDR1 LNHNV and CDR2 YYDKDF (reference sequence). The CDR3 consists of 15 residues. The trim removed 0 bases at V and 9 bases at J, leaving 6 bases unmatched. The CDR3 DNA sequence: TGTGCCACCAGCAGAGATCAGGTACAGGGGGCTGAGCAGTTCTTC. Translation: CATSRDQVQGAEQFF.

The chain couples TRBV4-1 to TRBJ2-3; 7 positions agree with TRBD2. V lost 1 base to trimming and J lost 2 bases; unmatched junction nucleotides: 3. CDR3 length: 15 residues. Germline V gene lookup returns CDR1 MGHRA and CDR2 YSYEKL. CDR3 in amino acids: CASSQGGGFTDTQYF. CDR3 bases: TGCGCCAGCAGCCAAGGGGGAGGGTTCACAGATACGCAGTATTTT.

This clone was seen a few times. The sample has other DNA sequences that encode this CDR3 too. This rearrangement joins TRBV5-4 to TRBJ2-1, with TRBD2 matching over 10 bases. This CDR3 is 16 amino acids long. Trimming cost V 4 bases and J 9 bases; bases outside gene matches: 13. Germline V gene data show CDR1 as SGHNT and CDR2 as YYREEE (reference sequence). Here the CDR3 reads CASSVGGLAGAVEQFF. The CDR3 DNA sequence: TGTGCCAGCAGCGTGGGGGGTCTAGCGGGGGCTGTTGAGCAGTTCTTC.

The chain recombines TRBV25-1 with TRBJ2-1; the match to TRBD1 covers 10 bases. The CDR3 loop spans 15 amino acids. The V segment lost 1 base and the J segment 10 bases; nucleotides outside the gene matches: 7. Germline V gene sequence: CDR1 MGHDK, CDR2 SYGVNS. The CDR3 DNA follows: TGTGCCAGCAGTGAATCTGTGGACAGGGGGGGCGAGCAGTTCTTC. Translation: CASSESVDRGGEQFF. Combining the CDR3 with reference TRBV25-1 and TRBJ2-1 gives the whole variable domain EADIYQTPRYLVIGTGKKITLECSQTMGHDKMYWYQQDPGMELHLIHYSYGVNSTEKGDLSSESTVSRIRTEHFPLTLESARPSHTSQYLCASSESVDRGGEQFFGPGTRLTVL.

Note on this clone: This specimen includes other DNA sequences encoding the same CDR3. This chain joins TRBV27 and TRBJ1-1, with a possible D match to TRBD1 (5 bases). Per germline, CDR1 MNHEY and CDR2 SMNVEV (reference sequence). The CDR3 covers 14 residues. V dropped 2 bases and J dropped 1 base, with 8 bases sitting between them. CDR3 residues: CASSLRRGNTEAFF. DNA for the CDR3: TGTGCCAGCAGTTTAAGAAGGGGGAACACTGAAGCTTTCTTT.

The V gene is TRBV28, the J gene TRBJ1-1; D gene uncertain. The CDR3 loop spans 13 amino acids. V was clipped by 3 bases and J by 4 bases, with 9 bases between them. Germline CDR1 MDHEN, CDR2 SYDVKM. CDR3 sequence reads: CASSFLSPTEAFF. The CDR3 region has the DNA TGTGCCAGCAGTTTCCTATCCCCCACTGAAGCTTTCTTT.

The rearrangement links TRBV6-2 or TRBV6-3 to TRBJ2-7, with 8 bases aligning to TRBD2. CDR1 and CDR2 from the germline V gene are MNHEY and SVGEGT. Trimming at V came to 4 bases and at J to 7 bases, leaving 15 bases not matched to a gene. This CDR3 contains 16 residues. CDR3 protein: CASSSFPGTRREEQYF. The DNA of the CDR3 is TGTGCCAGCAGTTCCTTCCCCGGGACTAGAAGAGAAGAGCAGTACTTC.

The chain links TRBV2 to TRBJ2-3; a weak D match, TRBD2 (6 bases). In germline, CDR1 is SNHLY, CDR2 FYNNEI. The CDR3 totals 15 residues. Trimming took 5 bases from V and 5 from J, leaving 17 bases between them. The CDR3 sequence: CASSTQGGVRDTQYF. CDR3 nucleotide sequence: TGTGCCAGCAGTACTCAAGGAGGGGTCCGAGATACGCAGTATTTT.

The chain recombines TRBV18 with TRBJ2-2, with D tentatively TRBD1 (6 bases). The CDR3 runs to 15 residues. V lost 6 bases and J lost 5, with 16 bases in between. CDR1 KGHSH and CDR2 LQKENI come from the germline V gene. The CDR3 is CASSKETGRTGELFF. The CDR3 region has the DNA TGTGCCAGCTCTAAGGAGACAGGAAGGACCGGGGAGCTGTTTTTT.

The genes are TRBV15 and TRBJ1-5; D perhaps matches TRBD1 (5 bases). Germline values: CDR1 LNHNV, CDR2 YYDKDF (reference sequence). The CDR3 is made up of 16 amino acids. Trimming removed 6 bases at V and 1 base at J, with 16 bases between. The CDR3 DNA is TGTGCCACCAGACCTACCGAAAAGGGGAGCAATCAGCCCCAGCATTTT. Protein sequence: CATRPTEKGSNQPQHF.

The V call is TRBV28, the J call TRBJ1-5, with TRBD1 as a possible D gene (5 bases). CDR3 size: 16 residues. The germline V gene has CDR1 MDHEN and CDR2 SYDVKM. The V and J ends lost 9 bases and 3 bases respectively, with 21 bases between them. The DNA of the CDR3 is TGTGCCAGTACTCCGGGGGGAGTAAATTACAATCAGCCCCAGCATTTT. Amino acids: CASTPGGVNYNQPQHF.

This chain connects TRBV25-1 to TRBJ1-1; no clear D gene. Per germline, CDR1 MGHDK and CDR2 SYGVNS. The CDR3 totals 15 residues. Deletions cut 3 bases from V and 0 bases from J, with 11 bases between. CDR3 protein: CASSDKGSMNTEAFF. CDR3 bases: TGTGCCAGCAGTGATAAAGGGAGCATGAACACTGAAGCTTTCTTT.

This chain uses TRBV6-5 with TRBJ2-3, with a tentative D call TRBD2 (5 bases). This CDR3 contains 15 residues. The germline V gene encodes CDR1 MNHEY and CDR2 SVGAGI. Trimming left V 0 bases short and J 4 bases short, with 11 bases between. In nucleotides, the CDR3 is TGTGCCAGCAGTTACTCGAGGGTCTTTCCAGATACGCAGTATTTT. This translates into CASSYSRVFPDTQYF.

The genes are TRBV6-1 and TRBJ1-4; 8 positions match TRBD1. Germline CDR1 and CDR2: MNHNS and SASEGT. The V segment lost 0 bases and the J segment 7 bases; nucleotides outside the gene matches: 4. CDR3 length: 15 residues. CDR3 sequence (DNA): TGTGCCAGCAGTGAAGCCCCAGGGGGCGGTGAAAAACTGTTTTTT. This gives the protein CASSEAPGGGEKLFF.

The V gene is TRBV7-2, the J gene TRBJ2-3; TRBD2 might be the D (6 bases). The CDR3 runs 16 residues. V was cut by 4 bases and J by 1 base, with 15 bases left in between. Germline values: CDR1 SGHTA, CDR2 FQGNSA. DNA for the CDR3: TGTGCCAGCAGCTCAGGGACTCTTTCAGGCACAGATACGCAGTATTTT. This encodes CASSSGTLSGTDTQYF.

The chain joins TRBV19 to TRBJ1-3, with TRBD1 matching 10 bases. Germline lookup yields CDR1 LNHDA and CDR2 SQIVND (reference sequence). V trimming: 6 bases; J trimming: 3 bases; junction bases outside the gene matches: 5. The CDR3 sequence is 15 residues long. The CDR3 nucleotides are TGTGCCAGTAGCACCGGGACAGGGGTTGGAAACACCATATATTTT. It yields the protein CASSTGTGVGNTIYF.

The chain recombines TRBV30 with TRBJ2-1, with 14 bases identical to TRBD2. Losses at the gene ends were 0 bases for V and 8 bases for J; bases not matched to a gene: 3. This CDR3 contains 15 residues. Looked up from germline, CDR1 is GTSNPN and CDR2 is SVGIG (reference sequence). CDR3 nucleotides: TGTGCCTGGAGTGTAAGACTAGCGGGGGGGGATGAGCAGTTCTTC. Protein product: CAWSVRLAGGDEQFF. The whole variable domain, remainder taken from reference TRBV30 and TRBJ2-1, is SQTIHQWPATLVQPVGSPLSLECTVEGTSNPNLYWYRQAAGRGLQLLFYSVGIGQISSEVPQNLSASRPQDRQFILSSKKLLLSDSGFYLCAWSVRLAGGDEQFFGPGTRLTVL.